What follows is one TCR beta chain and its context. The sample is drawn from a study of blood T cell repertoires in COVID-19. Background on the study: Samples of COVID-19 (acute and convalescent) were obtained from the United States, Italy and Spain. The cDNA or gDNA used as material had been derived from T cells, B-cell-depleted T cells, or PBMCs.

The CDR3 has 11 residues. In germline, CDR1 is GTSNPN, CDR2 SVGIG (reference sequence). The V gene lost 3 bases and the J gene lost 8 bases, with 10 bases spanning the gap. Only in-frame clones appear in the TCRdb table, and some are missing; sequencing was by immunoSEQ multiplex PCR. The sample comprises some 220,000 clones, around four fifths of which are singletons, and approximately 5.6% rests with the top ten. The V and J genes are TRBV30 and TRBJ1-1, with D tentatively TRBD1 (5 bases). The TCR was taken from a woman in her 70s with COVID-19, enrolled during active disease. Sequenced material: peripheral blood. This CDR3 reads CAWRVSGEAFF. The CDR3 DNA reads TGTGCCTGGAGGGTATCAGGGGAAGCTTTCTTT.